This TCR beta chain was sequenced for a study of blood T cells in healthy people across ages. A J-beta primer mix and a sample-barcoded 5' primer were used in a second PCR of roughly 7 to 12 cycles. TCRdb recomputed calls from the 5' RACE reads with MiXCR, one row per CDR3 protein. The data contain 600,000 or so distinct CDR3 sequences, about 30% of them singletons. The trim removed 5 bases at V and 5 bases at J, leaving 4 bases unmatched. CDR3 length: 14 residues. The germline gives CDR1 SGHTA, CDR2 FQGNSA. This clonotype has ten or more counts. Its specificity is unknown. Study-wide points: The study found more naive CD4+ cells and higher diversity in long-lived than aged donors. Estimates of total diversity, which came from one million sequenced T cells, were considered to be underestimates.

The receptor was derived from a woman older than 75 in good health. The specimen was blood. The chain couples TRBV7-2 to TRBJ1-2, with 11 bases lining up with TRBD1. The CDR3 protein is CASSEGQGEYGYTF. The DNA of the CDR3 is TGTGCCAGCAGCGAGGGACAGGGGGAGTATGGCTACACCTTC.